This T cell receptor beta chain was identified in a study of blood T cells in healthy people across ages. Study-wide points: Estimates of diversity drawn from one million T cells were considered underestimates. Strong correlation existed between TCR beta diversity and naive T cell percentage.

It was with a sample-barcoded 5' primer and a J-beta primer mix that a second PCR of roughly 7 to 12 cycles was run. TCRdb ran MiXCR on the 5' RACE reads and lists one entry per CDR3 protein. The repertoire includes some 900,000 distinct CDR3 sequences, roughly 52% of them detected once, and around 15% sits in the top ten. The V end lost 6 bases, the J end lost 6 bases, and 14 bases lay between the germline ends. The CDR3 runs 12 residues. In germline, CDR1 is DFQATT, CDR2 SNEGSKA (reference sequence). For this clonotype: The antigen is not known.

The chain combines TRBV20-1 with TRBJ2-5; D is uncertain. The sequence came from a man aged 25-40 years in good health. The specimen sequenced was blood. The CDR3 DNA follows: TGCAGTGCCCCATCGGACGAGAAGACCCAGTACTTC. The encoded protein is CSAPSDEKTQYF.